A selection of T cell receptor beta chains follows, all from one sample in a study of blood T cells in healthy people across ages. A single record per CDR3 protein comes from TCRdb applying MiXCR to the 5' RACE reads. The sample lists approximately 880,000 distinct CDR3 sequences, 45% to 50% seen once, with about an eighth in the top ten. Specimen: blood. The origin of the receptors is a man between 25 and 39 years old in good health. CDR3s include the opening cysteine and the closing phenylalanine or tryptophan. A D gene is named only where the DNA matches it firmly. The size field is filled for only some rows; it gives once, few, many or a size class.

clone_size	d_call	j_call	v_call	cdr3_aa	cdr3_nt
few	NA	TRBJ2-3	TRBV7-2	CASSRLGDTQYF	TGTGCCAGCAGCCGGCTGGGAGATACGCAGTATTTT
NA	TRBD2	TRBJ2-3	TRBV5-1	CASSPAPSGGTTDTQYF	TGCGCCAGCAGCCCGGCCCCTAGCGGGGGGACCACAGATACGCAGTATTTT
NA	NA	TRBJ1-4	TRBV4-2	CASSQAVVPGDEKLFF	TGTGCCAGCAGCCAAGCTGTTGTGCCGGGGGATGAAAAACTGTTTTTT
few	TRBD2	TRBJ2-3	TRBV28	CASSLHGLAGGRDTQYF	TGTGCCAGCAGTTTACATGGACTAGCGGGGGGAAGAGATACGCAGTATTTT
NA	TRBD1	TRBJ2-7	TRBV29-1	CSVGWDRVYEQYF	TGCAGCGTTGGGTGGGACAGGGTCTACGAGCAGTACTTC
few	NA	TRBJ2-5	TRBV4-3	CASSQDRAPQETQYF	TGCGCCAGCAGCCAAGATCGGGCCCCTCAAGAGACCCAGTACTTC
few	NA	TRBJ2-1	TRBV27	CASILRAGSNEQFF	TGTGCCAGCATCCTCCGTGCGGGGAGCAATGAGCAGTTCTTC
NA	TRBD1	TRBJ1-1	TRBV6-6	CASSKGAMNTEAFF	TGTGCCAGCAGTAAGGGGGCAATGAACACTGAAGCTTTCTTT
NA	NA	TRBJ2-7	TRBV6-1	CATILGGSSYEQYF	TGTGCCACCATCCTAGGGGGGTCCTCCTACGAGCAGTACTTC
NA	NA	TRBJ1-2	TRBV14	CAGSQWTVTGYTF	TGTGCCGGCAGCCAATGGACGGTGACTGGCTACACCTTC
NA	NA	TRBJ1-1	TRBV6-6	CASSYFRVGHMNTEAFF	TGTGCCAGCAGTTACTTCAGAGTCGGACACATGAACACTGAAGCTTTCTTT
NA	NA	TRBJ2-1	TRBV6-2/TRBV6-3	CASSYSKSWGQRSEQFF	TGTGCCAGCAGTTACTCGAAAAGCTGGGGGCAAAGGAGTGAGCAGTTCTTC
once	NA	TRBJ2-5	TRBV15	CATSRDQWEQYF	TGTGCCACCAGCAGAGATCAATGGGAGCAGTACTTC
NA	NA	TRBJ2-1	TRBV11-2	CASSYRPTGYYNEQFF	TGTGCCAGCAGCTACAGACCAACAGGGTACTACAATGAGCAGTTCTTC
few	NA	TRBJ2-7	TRBV6-1	CASRAAASYEQYF	TGTGCCAGCAGAGCTGCAGCCTCCTACGAGCAGTACTTC
few	TRBD2	TRBJ2-1	TRBV6-4	CASSDYTSGNEQFF	TGTGCCAGCAGTGACTACACTAGCGGTAATGAGCAGTTCTTC
NA	NA	TRBJ2-3	TRBV7-8	CASSLRQAQGTQYF	TGTGCCAGCAGTTTAAGACAGGCGCAGGGTACGCAGTATTTT
few	NA	TRBJ2-1	TRBV6-6	CASNGQKSYNEQFF	TGTGCCAGCAATGGGCAAAAGTCCTACAATGAGCAGTTCTTC
NA	TRBD2	TRBJ2-5	TRBV24-1	CATSDGTRRGETQYF	TGTGCCACCAGTGATGGGACTAGACGCGGAGAGACCCAGTACTTC
NA	NA	TRBJ2-1	TRBV7-2	CASRNLAVREQFF	TGTGCCAGCAGGAACCTAGCTGTGCGTGAGCAGTTCTTC
few	NA	TRBJ1-2	TRBV7-2	CASSLAVGDPGYTF	TGTGCCAGCAGCTTAGCGGTAGGAGATCCTGGCTACACCTTC
NA	TRBD2	TRBJ2-3	TRBV6-2/TRBV6-3	CASSYSGTRSADTQYF	TGTGCCAGCAGTTACTCAGGGACTAGATCGGCAGATACGCAGTATTTT
few	NA	TRBJ2-1	TRBV20-1	CSARPASGYNEQFF	TGCAGTGCTAGACCGGCTTCCGGGTACAATGAGCAGTTCTTC
NA	NA	TRBJ2-1	TRBV28	CATEGTPVGQFF	TGTGCCACCGAGGGGACCCCGGTTGGACAGTTCTTC
NA	NA	TRBJ1-6	TRBV12-3/TRBV12-4	CASSPLGAGPRSYNSPLHF	TGTGCCAGCAGCCCATTGGGGGCGGGGCCCAGATCCTATAATTCACCCCTCCACTTT
NA	NA	TRBJ2-7	TRBV5-1	CASTNRVGGHEQYF	TGCGCCAGTACCAACAGGGTGGGCGGCCACGAGCAGTACTTC
few	NA	TRBJ2-7	TRBV6-2/TRBV6-3	CASRQERAPYEQYF	TGTGCCAGCAGACAAGAGCGGGCTCCCTACGAGCAGTACTTC
once	NA	TRBJ2-1	TRBV6-5	CASSPSWGYNEQFF	TGTGCCAGCAGTCCGAGTTGGGGCTACAATGAGCAGTTCTTC
NA	NA	TRBJ2-5	TRBV9	CASSVGTLGETQYF	TGTGCCAGCAGCGTGGGCACATTGGGGGAGACCCAGTACTTC
few	TRBD1	TRBJ1-5	TRBV3-1	CASSQAGTGLSNQPQHF	TGTGCCAGCAGCCAAGCCGGGACAGGGCTTTCCAATCAGCCCCAGCATTTT
NA	TRBD1	TRBJ1-1	TRBV29-1	CSVDLDRADTEAFF	TGCAGCGTTGATCTCGACAGGGCAGACACTGAAGCTTTCTTT
NA	NA	TRBJ2-7	TRBV29-1	CSVDMGFHEQYF	TGCAGCGTTGATATGGGGTTCCACGAGCAGTACTTC
NA	NA	TRBJ2-1	TRBV20-1	CSATNPFGGGPREQFF	TGCAGTGCTACCAATCCCTTTGGCGGGGGCCCCCGTGAGCAGTTCTTC
few	TRBD2	TRBJ2-3	TRBV29-1	CSVEGGLETTDTQYF	TGCAGCGTTGAAGGGGGACTAGAAACCACAGATACGCAGTATTTT
NA	NA	TRBJ2-6	TRBV20-1	CSARDGDLGSGANVLTF	TGCAGTGCTAGAGATGGGGACCTCGGCTCTGGGGCCAACGTCCTGACTTTC